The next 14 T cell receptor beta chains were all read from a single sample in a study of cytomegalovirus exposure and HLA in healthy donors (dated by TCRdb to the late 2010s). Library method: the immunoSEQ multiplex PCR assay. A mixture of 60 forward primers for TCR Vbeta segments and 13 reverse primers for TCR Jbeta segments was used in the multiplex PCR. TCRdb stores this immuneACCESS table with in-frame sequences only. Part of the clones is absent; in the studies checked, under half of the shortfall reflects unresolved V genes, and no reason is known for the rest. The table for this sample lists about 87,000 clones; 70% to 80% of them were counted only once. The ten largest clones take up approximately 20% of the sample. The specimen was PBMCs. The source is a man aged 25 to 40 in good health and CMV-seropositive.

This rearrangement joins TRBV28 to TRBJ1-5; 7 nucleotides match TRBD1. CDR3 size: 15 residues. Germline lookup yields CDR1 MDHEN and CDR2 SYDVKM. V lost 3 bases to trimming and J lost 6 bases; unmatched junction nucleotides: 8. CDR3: CASSFSTGWIQPQHF. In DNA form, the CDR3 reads TGTGCCAGCAGTTTCTCGACAGGGTGGATTCAGCCCCAGCATTTT.

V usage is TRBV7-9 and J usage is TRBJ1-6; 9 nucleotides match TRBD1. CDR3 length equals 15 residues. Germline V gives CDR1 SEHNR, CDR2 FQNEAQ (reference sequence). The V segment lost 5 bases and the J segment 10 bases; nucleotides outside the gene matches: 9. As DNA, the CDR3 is TGTGCCAGCAGCCCGGTGGACAGGGGAGTCTCACCCCTCCACTTT. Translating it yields CASSPVDRGVSPLHF.

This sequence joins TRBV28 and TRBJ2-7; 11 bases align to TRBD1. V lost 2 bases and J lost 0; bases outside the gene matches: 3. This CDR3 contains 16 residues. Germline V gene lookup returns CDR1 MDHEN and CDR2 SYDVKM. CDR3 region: CASSLTGTGGSYEQYF. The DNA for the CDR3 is TGTGCCAGCAGTTTAACCGGGACAGGGGGCTCCTACGAGCAGTACTTC. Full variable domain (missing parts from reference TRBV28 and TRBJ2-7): DVKVTQSSRYLVKRTGEKVFLECVQDMDHENMFWYRQDPGLGLRLIYFSYDVKMKEKGDIPEGYSVSREKKERFSLILESASTNQTSMYLCASSLTGTGGSYEQYFGPGTRLTVT.

CDR3 bases: TGTGCCATCAAGGGGCCCTATGGCTACACCTTC. It specifies CAIKGPYGYTF. The chain recombines TRBV10-3 with TRBJ1-2, with D possibly matching TRBD1 (5 bases). Trimming removed 7 bases at V and 4 bases at J, with 7 bases between. The CDR3 sequence is 11 residues long. Germline V gene data show CDR1 as ENHRY and CDR2 as SYGVKD.

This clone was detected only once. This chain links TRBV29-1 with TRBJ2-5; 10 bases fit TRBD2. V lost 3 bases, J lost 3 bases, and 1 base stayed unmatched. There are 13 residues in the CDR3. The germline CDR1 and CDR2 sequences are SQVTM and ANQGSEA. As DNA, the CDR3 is TGCAGCGTTGAGGGGACTAGCGAAGAGACCCAGTACTTC. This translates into CSVEGTSEETQYF.

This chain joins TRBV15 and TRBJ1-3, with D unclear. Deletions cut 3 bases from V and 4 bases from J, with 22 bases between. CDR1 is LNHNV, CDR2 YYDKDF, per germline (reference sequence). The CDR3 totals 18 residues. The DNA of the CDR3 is TGTGCCACCAGCAGGGCAACGCAAGAGACTCTAAAAGGAAACACCATATATTTT. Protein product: CATSRATQETLKGNTIYF.

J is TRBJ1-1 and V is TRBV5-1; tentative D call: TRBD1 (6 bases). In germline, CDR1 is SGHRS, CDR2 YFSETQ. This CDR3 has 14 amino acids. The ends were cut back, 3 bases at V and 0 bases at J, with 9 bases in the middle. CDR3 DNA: TGCGCCAGCAGCTCCGGACAGATGAACACTGAAGCTTTCTTT. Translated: CASSSGQMNTEAFF. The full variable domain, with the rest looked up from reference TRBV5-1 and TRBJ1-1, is KAGVTQTPRYLIKTRGQQVTLSCSPISGHRSVSWYQQTPGQGLQFLFEYFSETQRNKGNFPGRFSGRQFSNSRSEMNVSTLELGDSALYLCASSSGQMNTEAFFGQGTRLTVV.

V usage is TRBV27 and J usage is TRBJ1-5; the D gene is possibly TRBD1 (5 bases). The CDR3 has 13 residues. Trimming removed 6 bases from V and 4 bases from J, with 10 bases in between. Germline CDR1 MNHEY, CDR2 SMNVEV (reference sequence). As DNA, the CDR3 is TGTGCCAGCAGCAAGGGGCGGAATCAGCCCCAGCATTTT. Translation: CASSKGRNQPQHF.

This CDR3 reads CASSPRLPNQETQYF. The CDR3 DNA follows: TGTGCCAGCTCACCACGCCTACCTAACCAAGAGACCCAGTACTTC. The chain employs TRBV18 and TRBJ2-5; D remains ambiguous. CDR1 and CDR2 (germline): KGHSH, LQKENI. This CDR3 comprises 15 residues. Trimming took 1 base from V and 0 from J, leaving 9 bases between them.

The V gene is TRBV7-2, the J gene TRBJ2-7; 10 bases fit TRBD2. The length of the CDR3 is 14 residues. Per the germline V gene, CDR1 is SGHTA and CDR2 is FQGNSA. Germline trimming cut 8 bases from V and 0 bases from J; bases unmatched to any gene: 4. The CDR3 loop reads CASSGTSASYEQYF. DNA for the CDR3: TGTGCCAGCTCCGGGACTAGCGCCTCCTACGAGCAGTACTTC.

The CDR3 coding sequence is TGCGCCAGCAGCTTGCCGGGACAGGGAGCAACTAATGAAAAACTGTTTTTT. Residues: CASSLPGQGATNEKLFF. The rearrangement uses TRBV5-1 and TRBJ1-4; 9 positions agree with TRBD1. The CDR3 sequence is 17 residues long. Germline trimming cut 1 base from V and 0 bases from J; bases unmatched to any gene: 4. Germline-derived CDR1 and CDR2 are SGHRS and YFSETQ.

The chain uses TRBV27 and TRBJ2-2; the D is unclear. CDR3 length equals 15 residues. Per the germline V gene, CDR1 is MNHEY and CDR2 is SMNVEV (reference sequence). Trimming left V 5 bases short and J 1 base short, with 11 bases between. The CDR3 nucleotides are TGTGCCAGCAGTCCCTACCTAATGAACACCGGGGAGCTGTTTTTT. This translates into CASSPYLMNTGELFF.

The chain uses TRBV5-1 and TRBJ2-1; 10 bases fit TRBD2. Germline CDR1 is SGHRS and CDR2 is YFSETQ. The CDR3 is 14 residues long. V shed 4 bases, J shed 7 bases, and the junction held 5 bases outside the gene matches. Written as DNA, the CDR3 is TGCGCCAGCAGCGTATATAGCGGGGGGAATGAGCAGTTCTTC. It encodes CASSVYSGGNEQFF.

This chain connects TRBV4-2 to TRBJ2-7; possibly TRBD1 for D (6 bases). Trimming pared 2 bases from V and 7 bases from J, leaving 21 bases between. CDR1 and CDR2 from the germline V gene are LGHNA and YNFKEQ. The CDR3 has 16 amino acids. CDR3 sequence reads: CASSQFLDPSRGEQYF. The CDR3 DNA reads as TGTGCCAGCAGCCAATTCCTAGACCCATCCAGGGGAGAGCAGTACTTC.